The 9 T cell receptor beta chains given below trace back to one sample, sequenced in a study of CD4 T cells in relation to SARS-CoV-2 and coronaviruses. Which antigens these TCRs recognize remains unknown. The method was immunoSEQ multiplex PCR; TCRdb's version includes in-frame clones alone and lacks a portion of them. The table lists tens of thousands of clones, 77% of them singletons, with roughly 2.8% in the top ten. Sequenced: memory CD4+ T cells from PBMCs, cultured in vitro. These TCRs come from an adult with COVID-19.

The CDR3 protein is CATSRKTGWNEQFF. Written as DNA, the CDR3 is TGTGCCACCAGCCGGAAGACGGGTTGGAATGAGCAGTTCTTC. This rearrangement joins TRBV15 to TRBJ2-1, with D unresolved. The CDR3 has 14 residues. Germline-derived CDR1 and CDR2 are LNHNV and YYDKDF (reference sequence). V lost 5 bases and J 7 bases, leaving 15 bases between the germline ends. Variable domain in full (rest from reference TRBV15 and TRBJ2-1): DAMVIQNPRYQVTQFGKPVTLSCSQTLNHNVMYWYQQKSSQAPKLLFHYYDKDFNNEADTPDNFQSRRPNTSFCFLDIRSPGLGDTAMYLCATSRKTGWNEQFFGPGTRLTVL.

The chain employs TRBV5-1 and TRBJ1-5; D gene ambiguous. There are 16 residues in the CDR3. V gave up 4 bases and J gave up 0 bases, with 14 bases separating them. Germline V gene sequence: CDR1 SGHRS, CDR2 YFSETQ. CDR3 nucleotide sequence: TGCGCCAGCAGCCCATTCCCGCAAAATAGCAATCAGCCCCAGCATTTT. Amino acid sequence: CASSPFPQNSNQPQHF.

This chain joins TRBV7-2 and TRBJ2-3; no firm D call. The CDR3 is 12 amino acids. The V end was cut by 8 bases, the J end by 1 base, with 7 bases between. Per the germline V gene, CDR1 is SGHTA and CDR2 is FQGNSA. CDR3 sequence (DNA): TGTGCCAGCGGGGAAGGCACAGATACGCAGTATTTT. Translated, it gives CASGEGTDTQYF.

This clone showed up just once. The V gene is TRBV11-2, the J gene TRBJ1-3, with unresolved D. The CDR3 runs to 12 residues. Germline CDR1 SGHAT, CDR2 FQNNGV. The V end lost 5 bases, the J end lost 1 base, and 3 bases lay between the germline ends. CDR3 residues: CASSQSGNTIYF. CDR3 sequence (DNA): TGTGCCAGCAGCCAATCTGGAAACACCATATATTTT.

V gene TRBV5-1 combines with J gene TRBJ2-5, with a possible D match to TRBD2 (6 bases). CDR1 is SGHRS and CDR2 is YFSETQ in the germline V gene. The CDR3 is 18 amino acids. The ends were cut back, 4 bases at V and 1 base at J, with 23 bases in the middle. The CDR3 sequence: CASSTYTRPGLAQETQYF. CDR3 bases: TGCGCCAGCAGCACCTACACACGCCCGGGACTCGCCCAAGAGACCCAGTACTTC.

The chain uses TRBV7-9 and TRBJ2-3; D gene unclear. This CDR3 has 16 amino acids. Trimming took 4 bases from V and 5 from J, leaving 19 bases between them. Germline V gene sequence: CDR1 SEHNR, CDR2 FQNEAQ (reference sequence). The CDR3 reads CASSSRPGGVQDTQYF. CDR3 bases: TGTGCCAGCAGCTCTCGACCAGGCGGAGTTCAAGATACGCAGTATTTT.

A single count supports this clone. This chain uses TRBV28 with TRBJ1-5; the match to TRBD1 covers 8 bases. Trimming removed 3 bases from V and 3 bases from J; junction bases left unmatched: 10. CDR1 is MDHEN and CDR2 is SYDVKM in the germline V gene. The CDR3 length is 17 residues. The CDR3 here is CASSFPRTGMANQPQHF. Written as DNA, the CDR3 is TGTGCCAGCAGTTTCCCCCGGACAGGGATGGCCAATCAGCCCCAGCATTTT.

The chain is built from TRBV7-6 and TRBJ1-1; perhaps TRBD1 as D (5 bases). The CDR3 length is 15 residues. CDR1 is SGHVS and CDR2 is FNYEAQ in the germline V gene. Trimming left V 1 base short and J 1 base short, with 10 bases between. The CDR3 region is CASSLEAGWNTEAFF. Here the CDR3 DNA reads TGTGCCAGCAGCTTAGAGGCAGGGTGGAACACTGAAGCTTTCTTT.

This chain's CDR3 is CASSLNRELKTQYF. CDR3 DNA sequence: TGTGCCAGCAGCTTAAACCGTGAATTGAAGACCCAGTACTTC. This chain links TRBV7-2 with TRBJ2-5; D ambiguous. Germline V gene lookup returns CDR1 SGHTA and CDR2 FQGNSA. The CDR3 extends over 14 amino acids. Trimming took off 2 bases at V and 6 bases at J, with 13 bases between the two ends.